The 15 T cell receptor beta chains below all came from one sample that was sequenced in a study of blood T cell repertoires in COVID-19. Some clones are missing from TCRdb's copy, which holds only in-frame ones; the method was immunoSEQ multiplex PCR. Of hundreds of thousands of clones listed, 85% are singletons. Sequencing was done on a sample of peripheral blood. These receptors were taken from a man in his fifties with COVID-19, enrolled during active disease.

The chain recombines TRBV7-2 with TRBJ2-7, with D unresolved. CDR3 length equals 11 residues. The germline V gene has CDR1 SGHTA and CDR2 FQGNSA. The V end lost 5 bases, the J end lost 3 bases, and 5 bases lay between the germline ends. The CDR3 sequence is CASSTGYEQYF. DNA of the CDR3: TGTGCCAGCAGCACTGGCTACGAGCAGTACTTC.

Here the CDR3 DNA reads TGTGCCAGCAGAGTAGGGGGCGGGGAAAAACTGTTTTTT. Translating gives CASRVGGGEKLFF. This rearrangement joins TRBV12-3 or TRBV12-4 to TRBJ1-4; 7 bases match TRBD1. The V and J ends lost 6 bases and 8 bases, in that order; junction bases with no gene match: 6. This CDR3 region has 13 residues.

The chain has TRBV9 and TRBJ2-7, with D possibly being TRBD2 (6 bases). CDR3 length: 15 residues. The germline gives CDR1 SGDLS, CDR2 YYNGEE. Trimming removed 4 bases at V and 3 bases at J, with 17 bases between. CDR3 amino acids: CASSPRWAAGYEQYF. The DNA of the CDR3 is TGTGCCAGCAGCCCCCGTTGGGCAGCGGGCTACGAGCAGTACTTC.

CDR3 nucleotide sequence: TGTGCCAGCAGCTTAGACTTTCCTCGCCCAGGGGTCGAGCAGTACTTC. Its translation is CASSLDFPRPGVEQYF. The rearrangement uses TRBV7-6 and TRBJ2-7; weak D call: TRBD1 (6 bases). The germline V and J ends were trimmed by 1 base and 6 bases, with 19 bases remaining between them. CDR1 and CDR2 from the germline V gene are SGHVS and FNYEAQ. This CDR3 is 16 amino acids long.

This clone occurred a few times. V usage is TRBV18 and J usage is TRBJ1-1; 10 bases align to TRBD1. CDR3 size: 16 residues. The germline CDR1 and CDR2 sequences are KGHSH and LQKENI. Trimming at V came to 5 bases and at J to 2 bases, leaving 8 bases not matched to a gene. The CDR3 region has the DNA TGTGCCAGCTCAAAGGGGACAGGGGCCTTAAACACTGAAGCTTTCTTT. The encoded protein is CASSKGTGALNTEAFF.

The CDR3: CASSLDRGLEQFF. CDR3 nucleotides: TGCGCCAGCAGTTTAGACAGGGGGCTCGAGCAGTTCTTC. The genes are TRBV5-1 and TRBJ2-1; 10 nucleotides line up with TRBD1. CDR1 and CDR2 from the germline V gene are SGHRS and YFSETQ. V gave up 5 bases and J gave up 10 bases; unmatched junction bases: 6. CDR3 length equals 13 residues.

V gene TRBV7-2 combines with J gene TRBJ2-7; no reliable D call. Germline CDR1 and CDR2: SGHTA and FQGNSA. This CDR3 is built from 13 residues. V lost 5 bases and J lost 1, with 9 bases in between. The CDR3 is CASSGRNSYEQYF. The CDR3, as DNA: TGTGCCAGCAGCGGGCGAAATTCCTACGAGCAGTACTTC.

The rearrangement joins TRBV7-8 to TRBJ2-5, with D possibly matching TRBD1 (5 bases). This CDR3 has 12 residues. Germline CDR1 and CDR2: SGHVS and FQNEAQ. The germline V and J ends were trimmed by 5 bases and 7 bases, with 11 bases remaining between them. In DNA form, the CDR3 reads TGTGCCAGCAGCCTGCACCAGGGGACCCAGTACTTC. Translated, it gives CASSLHQGTQYF.

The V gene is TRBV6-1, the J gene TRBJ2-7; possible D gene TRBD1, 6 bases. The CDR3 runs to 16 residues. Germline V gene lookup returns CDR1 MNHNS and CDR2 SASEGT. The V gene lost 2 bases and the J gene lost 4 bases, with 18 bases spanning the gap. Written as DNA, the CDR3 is TGTGCCAGCAGTGAACGGGCCAGGGGCGAAAGTTACGAGCAGTACTTC. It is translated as CASSERARGESYEQYF.

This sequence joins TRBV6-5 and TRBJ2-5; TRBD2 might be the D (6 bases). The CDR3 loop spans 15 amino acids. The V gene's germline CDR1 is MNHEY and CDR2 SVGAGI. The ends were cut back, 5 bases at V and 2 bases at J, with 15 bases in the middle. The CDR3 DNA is TGTGCCAGCAGTCTATGGGGGGTGCGGCAAGAGACCCAGTACTTC. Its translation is CASSLWGVRQETQYF.

CDR3 residues: CASSQDPGTGNEQFF. Written as DNA, the CDR3 is TGTGCCAGCAGCCAAGATCCGGGGACAGGGAATGAGCAGTTCTTC. The rearrangement links TRBV4-2 to TRBJ2-1; the match to TRBD1 covers 9 bases. Germline CDR1 LGHNA, CDR2 YNFKEQ. The V gene end was trimmed by 0 bases and the J gene end by 7 bases; junction bases not matched to a gene: 4. The CDR3 runs 15 residues.

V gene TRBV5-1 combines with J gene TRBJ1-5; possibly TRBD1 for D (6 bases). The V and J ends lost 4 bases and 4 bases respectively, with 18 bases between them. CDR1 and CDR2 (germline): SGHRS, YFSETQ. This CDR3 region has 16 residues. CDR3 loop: CASSPGGAGNNQPQHF. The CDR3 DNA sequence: TGCGCCAGCAGCCCTGGGGGCGCCGGGAATAATCAGCCCCAGCATTTT.

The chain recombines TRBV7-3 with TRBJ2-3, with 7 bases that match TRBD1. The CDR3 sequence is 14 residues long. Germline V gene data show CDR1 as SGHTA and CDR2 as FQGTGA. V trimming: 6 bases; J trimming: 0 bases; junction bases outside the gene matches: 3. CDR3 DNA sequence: TGTGCCAGCAGTAAGGGACAGAGCACAGATACGCAGTATTTT. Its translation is CASSKGQSTDTQYF.

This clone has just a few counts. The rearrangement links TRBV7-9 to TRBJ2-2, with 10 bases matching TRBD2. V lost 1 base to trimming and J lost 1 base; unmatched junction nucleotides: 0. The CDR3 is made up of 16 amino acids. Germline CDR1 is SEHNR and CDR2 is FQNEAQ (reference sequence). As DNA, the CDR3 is TGTGCCAGCAGCTTAGGGACTAGCGGGAACACCGGGGAGCTGTTTTTT. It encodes CASSLGTSGNTGELFF.

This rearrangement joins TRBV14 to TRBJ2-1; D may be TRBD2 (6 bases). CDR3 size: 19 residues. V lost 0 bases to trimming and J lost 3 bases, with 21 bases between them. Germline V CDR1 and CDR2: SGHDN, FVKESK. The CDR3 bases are TGTGCCAGCAGCCAAGAAAGATATAGGGAGGAGTCTTTCTACAATGAGCAGTTCTTC. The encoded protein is CASSQERYREESFYNEQFF.